The 32 T cell receptor beta chains below all came from one sample that was sequenced in a study of blood T cell repertoires in COVID-19. Produced via immunoSEQ multiplex PCR; TCRdb's table is partial and in-frame only. The table includes fewer than 200,000 clones, over 60% detected once. The source material was peripheral blood. The receptor set was obtained from a woman in her 70s with acute or convalescent COVID-19.

The gene calls are TRBV29-1 and TRBJ2-6; 9 nucleotides align to TRBD1. The germline V gene has CDR1 SQVTM and CDR2 ANQGSEA. V dropped 7 bases and J dropped 1; count of bases not matched to a gene: 8. CDR3 length: 16 residues. The CDR3 sequence is CSAMYRGLSGANVLTF. CDR3 coding DNA: TGCAGCGCAATGTACAGGGGGCTGTCTGGGGCCAACGTCCTGACTTTC.

V usage is TRBV9 and J usage is TRBJ2-7; no reliable D call. V gave up 4 bases and J gave up 6 bases, with 17 bases separating them. The CDR3 loop spans 14 amino acids. Germline V gene sequence: CDR1 SGDLS, CDR2 YYNGEE. The CDR3 protein is CASSPAVITSEQYF. The CDR3 nucleotides read TGTGCCAGCAGCCCGGCGGTAATAACATCCGAGCAGTACTTC.

The CDR3 region has the DNA TGTGCCAGCAGCTTACACGGAGAAGAGACCCAGTACTTC. Its protein is CASSLHGEETQYF. The chain recombines TRBV7-9 with TRBJ2-5; D uncertain. V was cut by 2 bases and J by 3 bases, with 7 bases left in between. CDR1 and CDR2 from the germline V gene are SEHNR and FQNEAQ (reference sequence). The CDR3 is 13 amino acids. Full variable domain (rest looked up from reference TRBV7-9 and TRBJ2-5): DTGVSQNPRHKITKRGQNVTFRCDPISEHNRLYWYRQTLGQGPEFLTYFQNEAQLEKSRLLSDRFSAERPKGSFSTLEIQRTEQGDSAMYLCASSLHGEETQYFGPGTRLLVL.

This chain uses TRBV3-1 (or the pseudogene TRBV3-2) with TRBJ1-5, with D hard to call. Germline CDR1 LGHDT, CDR2 YNNKEL (reference sequence). V was shortened by 2 bases and J by 5 bases, with 4 bases between the two germline ends. This CDR3 spans 12 amino acids. In nucleotides, the CDR3 is TGTGCCAGCAGCCAAAGAGATCAGCCCCAGCATTTT. This codes for CASSQRDQPQHF.

V usage is TRBV7-2 and J usage is TRBJ2-7; TRBD2 matches at 11 bases. The CDR3 loop spans 14 amino acids. The V gene end was trimmed by 7 bases and the J gene end by 0 bases; junction bases not matched to a gene: 2. Germline CDR1 SGHTA, CDR2 FQGNSA. This chain's CDR3 is CASKLAGDSYEQYF. The DNA for the CDR3 is TGTGCCAGCAAACTAGCGGGAGACTCCTACGAGCAGTACTTC.

The J gene is TRBJ2-1, the V gene TRBV5-8; 8 bases line up with TRBD2. The CDR3 spans 15 residues. In germline, CDR1 is SGHTS, CDR2 YDEGEE. The J segment lost 4 bases and the V segment lost 8 bases, leaving 11 bases of the junction unmatched. This CDR3 is CARILNSGTYNEQFF. The CDR3 DNA follows: TGTGCCAGAATACTAAATAGCGGGACGTACAATGAGCAGTTCTTC.

The chain links TRBV5-6 to TRBJ2-3; TRBD1 aligns across 8 bases. The J segment lost 4 bases and the V segment lost 0 bases, leaving 10 bases of the junction unmatched. Germline V gives CDR1 SGHDT, CDR2 YYEEEE. The CDR3 is 17 residues long. The CDR3 DNA reads as TGTGCCAGCAGCTTGGCCTCCGGGACAGGCCAGGCAGATACGCAGTATTTT. This sequence encodes CASSLASGTGQADTQYF.

V and J are TRBV19 and TRBJ2-2; 9 bases agree with TRBD1. CDR3 length: 16 amino acids. Germline CDR1 and CDR2: LNHDA and SQIVND (reference sequence). V lost 3 bases to trimming and J lost 7 bases; unmatched junction nucleotides: 9. The CDR3 region is CASSIGRDRVRGELFF. The CDR3 coding sequence is TGTGCCAGTAGTATCGGAAGGGACAGGGTACGCGGGGAGCTGTTTTTT.

The CDR3 loop reads CAQTRQGRRTEAFF. CDR3 nucleotide sequence: TGTGCACAGACTCGACAGGGGCGGCGCACTGAAGCTTTCTTT. V is TRBV30 and J is TRBJ1-1; 8 bases fit TRBD1. This CDR3 is 14 amino acids long. Germline-derived CDR1 and CDR2 are GTSNPN and SVGIG (reference sequence).

V usage is TRBV7-7 and J usage is TRBJ2-2; D is unresolved. CDR1 is SSHAT and CDR2 is FNYEAQ in the germline V gene (reference sequence). Trimming took off 5 bases at V and 2 bases at J, with 12 bases between the two ends. CDR3 length: 15 residues. CDR3 sequence: CASSPQRVNTGELFF. CDR3 nucleotides: TGTGCCAGCAGCCCCCAAAGAGTAAACACCGGGGAGCTGTTTTTT.

The gene calls are TRBV9 and TRBJ2-1; D is perhaps TRBD2 (6 bases). This CDR3 is 13 amino acids long. V shed 0 bases and J shed 8 bases, with 9 bases lying between them. Germline CDR1 and CDR2: SGDLS and YYNGEE. The CDR3 protein is CASSVGPSDEQFF. In nucleotides, the CDR3 is TGTGCCAGCAGCGTAGGGCCTAGCGATGAGCAGTTCTTC.

The rearrangement links TRBV7-6 to TRBJ2-6; maybe TRBD1 (6 bases). Trimming removed 4 bases from V and 0 bases from J, with 13 bases in between. The CDR3 spans 17 residues. Germline CDR1 and CDR2: SGHVS and FNYEAQ. The CDR3 DNA reads as TGTGCCAGCAGCTCTGCCTGGGGGCTCTCTGGGGCCAACGTCCTGACTTTC. Translated: CASSSAWGLSGANVLTF.

J is TRBJ2-5 and V is TRBV2, with 8 bases identical to TRBD1. Per germline, CDR1 SNHLY and CDR2 FYNNEI. Unmatched junction bases numbered 5, after V lost 7 bases and J lost 1 base. CDR3 length: 14 amino acids. CDR3 in amino acids: CASKKGQGQETQYF. CDR3 in DNA: TGTGCCAGCAAAAAAGGACAGGGCCAAGAGACCCAGTACTTC.

V is TRBV19 and J is TRBJ1-4, with 8 positions matching TRBD1. The germline V gene has CDR1 LNHDA and CDR2 SQIVND (reference sequence). This CDR3 has 16 amino acids. V lost 4 bases and J lost 3; bases outside the gene matches: 7. The CDR3 DNA follows: TGTGCCAGTAGTAAAACCCGACAGGGGTCTAATGAAAAACTGTTTTTT. Translating it yields CASSKTRQGSNEKLFF.

The rearrangement uses TRBV30 and TRBJ1-3, with D perhaps matching TRBD1 (5 bases). V dropped 6 bases and J dropped 0 bases, with 15 bases sitting between them. The CDR3 extends over 15 amino acids. Germline V lookup: CDR1 GTSNPN, CDR2 SVGIG (reference sequence). CDR3 sequence (DNA): TGTGCCTGCCAGCGGGACGGTGGCTCTGGAAACACCATATATTTT. Translating gives CACQRDGGSGNTIYF.

This clone was found once. The V call is TRBV6-4, the J call TRBJ2-1; 9 bases are shared with TRBD2. V trimming: 0 bases; J trimming: 9 bases; junction bases outside the gene matches: 6. CDR1 MRHNA and CDR2 SNTAGT come from the germline V gene. The CDR3 extends over 15 amino acids. The DNA of the CDR3 is TGTGCCAGCAGTGACTCCGGCGGGAGGGTAATTGAGCAGTTCTTC. The encoded protein is CASSDSGGRVIEQFF.

V gene TRBV15 combines with J gene TRBJ2-1, with 9 bases that match TRBD2. V dropped 1 base and J dropped 2; count of bases not matched to a gene: 3. CDR1 is LNHNV and CDR2 is YYDKDF in the germline V gene (reference sequence). The CDR3 loop spans 16 amino acids. The CDR3 sequence: CATSRGTSVAYNEQFF. The CDR3 DNA is TGTGCCACCAGCAGAGGGACTAGCGTAGCCTACAATGAGCAGTTCTTC. Combining the CDR3 with reference TRBV15 and TRBJ2-1 gives the whole variable domain DAMVIQNPRYQVTQFGKPVTLSCSQTLNHNVMYWYQQKSSQAPKLLFHYYDKDFNNEADTPDNFQSRRPNTSFCFLDIRSPGLGDTAMYLCATSRGTSVAYNEQFFGPGTRLTVL.

The V call is TRBV19, the J call TRBJ2-1; 11 bases map to TRBD2. The CDR3 consists of 17 residues. With 4 bases clipped from V and 5 bases from J, the junction kept 10 bases outside the gene matches. Germline loops: CDR1 LNHDA, CDR2 SQIVND (reference sequence). CDR3 DNA sequence: TGTGCCAGTAGTAATGGGGGCCTAGCGGGAGGCCACAATGAGCAGTTCTTC. It is translated as CASSNGGLAGGHNEQFF.

V usage is TRBV5-1 and J usage is TRBJ1-6, with a weak D call TRBD1 (5 bases). CDR1 is SGHRS, CDR2 YFSETQ, per germline. The CDR3 sequence is 14 residues long. Trimming took off 6 bases at V and 10 bases at J, with 17 bases between the two ends. The CDR3 DNA reads as TGCGCCAGCACTCCCGACAGCGGGTCCTCACCCCTCCACTTT. Protein: CASTPDSGSSPLHF.

The V call is TRBV2, the J call TRBJ1-5; no reliable D call. The germline CDR1 and CDR2 sequences are SNHLY and FYNNEI. V was shortened by 3 bases and J by 0 bases, with 9 bases between the two germline ends. The CDR3 length is 15 residues. CDR3 loop: CASSDWQNSNQPQHF. The DNA for the CDR3 is TGTGCCAGCAGTGATTGGCAGAATAGCAATCAGCCCCAGCATTTT.

The CDR3 here is CASSRGLAIGELFF. CDR3 nucleotide sequence: TGTGCCAGCAGCCGAGGACTAGCTATCGGGGAGCTGTTTTTT. The chain joins TRBV7-9 to TRBJ2-2; 8 nucleotides align to TRBD2. The junction had 6 bases not matched to a gene; V was cut back by 5 bases and J by 7 bases. CDR1 and CDR2 (germline): SEHNR, FQNEAQ (reference sequence). This CDR3 has 14 residues.

Only a few counts were recorded for this clone. CDR3 DNA: TGTGCCACCAGCTCCCCGGAGGGGGCGGTGAATCAGCCCCAGCATTTT. Protein sequence: CATSSPEGAVNQPQHF. This chain uses TRBV15 with TRBJ1-5, with TRBD1 identical over 7 bases. CDR3 length: 16 amino acids. The junction had 11 bases not matched to a gene; V was cut back by 5 bases and J by 4 bases. In germline, CDR1 is LNHNV, CDR2 YYDKDF (reference sequence).

The V and J genes are TRBV19 and TRBJ1-2; weak D call: TRBD1 (5 bases). Germline CDR1 is LNHDA and CDR2 is SQIVND (reference sequence). V lost 3 bases and J 1 base, leaving 12 bases between the germline ends. The CDR3 contains 15 residues. The CDR3 loop reads CASSINPGNNYGYTF. Written as DNA, the CDR3 is TGTGCCAGTAGTATTAACCCAGGGAATAACTATGGCTACACCTTC.

The V gene is TRBV7-9, the J gene TRBJ2-1; D gene unclear. The germline CDR1 and CDR2 sequences are SEHNR and FQNEAQ (reference sequence). Trimming pared 2 bases from V and 4 bases from J, leaving 9 bases between. This CDR3 comprises 14 residues. The CDR3 DNA reads as TGTGCCAGCAGCTTAATTCTTATGTACAATGAGCAGTTCTTC. Translation gives CASSLILMYNEQFF. The full variable domain, in which reference TRBV7-9 and TRBJ2-1 provide the parts outside the CDR3, is DTGVSQNPRHKITKRGQNVTFRCDPISEHNRLYWYRQTLGQGPEFLTYFQNEAQLEKSRLLSDRFSAERPKGSFSTLEIQRTEQGDSAMYLCASSLILMYNEQFFGPGTRLTVL.

The genes are TRBV24-1 and TRBJ2-3, with 10 nucleotides matching TRBD2. The germline CDR1 and CDR2 sequences are KGHDR and SFDVKD. V shed 3 bases and J 2 bases; nucleotides not matched to a gene: 10. This CDR3 has 18 amino acids. CDR3: CATSDPLTSGTDTDTQYF. The CDR3 region has the DNA TGTGCCACCAGTGATCCCCTAACTAGCGGGACGGACACAGATACGCAGTATTTT.

The chain is built from TRBV11-2 and TRBJ1-3; TRBD1 matches at 7 bases. CDR3 size: 18 residues. Germline V CDR1 and CDR2: SGHAT, FQNNGV. Losses at the gene ends were 2 bases for V and 1 base for J; bases not matched to a gene: 11. For the CDR3, the DNA is TGTGCCAGCAGCTTACTAGCCGGGACAGAGGCTTCTGGAAACACCATATATTTT. Translating it yields CASSLLAGTEASGNTIYF. Together with reference TRBV11-2 and TRBJ1-3, the CDR3 gives the full variable domain: EAGVAQSPRYKIIEKRQSVAFWCNPISGHATLYWYQQILGQGPKLLIQFQNNGVVDDSQLPKDRFSAERLKGVDSTLKIQPAKLEDSAVYLCASSLLAGTEASGNTIYFGEGSWLTVV.

The chain carries TRBV24-1 and TRBJ1-3; perhaps TRBD1 as D (6 bases). The V end was cut by 3 bases, the J end by 1 base, with 9 bases between. The germline V gene encodes CDR1 KGHDR and CDR2 SFDVKD. The CDR3 contains 15 residues. CDR3 residues: CATSDPGTSGNTIYF. The DNA of the CDR3 is TGTGCCACCAGTGATCCGGGGACATCTGGAAACACCATATATTTT.

The chain employs TRBV10-3 and TRBJ2-2; perhaps TRBD2 as D (6 bases). Germline CDR1 reads ENHRY; CDR2 reads SYGVKD. The V end lost 6 bases, the J end lost 6 bases, and 20 bases lay between the germline ends. This CDR3 comprises 16 residues. The CDR3 region has the DNA TGTGCCATCAGCGACTCGGGACTGATAGGGTCCGGGGAGCTGTTTTTT. Translated, it gives CAISDSGLIGSGELFF.

This chain connects TRBV6-6 to TRBJ1-1; tentatively, D is TRBD1 (5 bases). CDR3 length equals 14 residues. V dropped 7 bases and J dropped 4 bases, with 16 bases sitting between them. Germline CDR1 is MNHNY and CDR2 is SVGAGI (reference sequence). CDR3 region: CASTDPAGVTEAFF. CDR3 nucleotides: TGTGCCAGCACCGACCCAGCGGGGGTCACTGAAGCTTTCTTT.

The chain is built from TRBV29-1 and TRBJ2-2; D is perhaps TRBD2 (6 bases). The CDR3 is 13 amino acids. CDR1 is SQVTM, CDR2 ANQGSEA, per germline. The V gene lost 3 bases and the J gene lost 5 bases, with 10 bases spanning the gap. The CDR3 reads CSVDVGGTGELFF. CDR3 DNA: TGCAGCGTTGATGTGGGGGGAACCGGGGAGCTGTTTTTT.

The CDR3 protein is CARERDRQAANTGELFF. In nucleotides, the CDR3 is TGTGCCAGGGAGAGGGACCGACAGGCGGCGAACACCGGGGAGCTGTTTTTT. The chain recombines TRBV9 with TRBJ2-2; possibly TRBD1 for D (6 bases). The CDR3 loop spans 17 amino acids. The germline V and J ends were trimmed by 8 bases and 0 bases, with 20 bases remaining between them. The germline V gene has CDR1 SGDLS and CDR2 YYNGEE.

The gene calls are TRBV2 and TRBJ2-5, with 7 bases matching TRBD2. The CDR3 extends over 15 amino acids. The germline gives CDR1 SNHLY, CDR2 FYNNEI. The junction had 9 bases not matched to a gene; V was cut back by 6 bases and J by 2 bases. This CDR3 reads CASSRAPGLQETQYF. As DNA, the CDR3 is TGTGCCAGCAGCCGAGCCCCGGGACTACAAGAGACCCAGTACTTC.